This is a list of T cell receptor beta chains from one sample in a study of shared clonotypes between healthy human individuals. Profiled with immunoSEQ multiplex PCR; TCRdb holds only in-frame clones, not every one. The sample yields about 2.1 million clones, 90% to 95% seen once. Source material: naive CD8+ T cells from PBMCs. Receptors originate from a man aged 18 to 29 in good health. Some clones in this sample may be carry-over from other donors' samples. Each CDR3 is given with its conserved first and last residue. Each record gives: V gene, clone size, J gene, D gene, CDR3 protein, CDR3 DNA. D genes are given only for firm matches. Clone size appears in some rows only: once, few, many, or a class for an expanded clone.

TRBV7-2	-	TRBJ1-2	-	CASSPDGAVSYGYTF	TGTGCCAGCAGCCCCGACGGGGCAGTCAGCTATGGCTACACCTTC
TRBV28	-	TRBJ2-5	-	CASSLLRALKTQYF	TGTGCCAGCAGTTTATTGAGGGCTTTAAAGACCCAGTACTTC
TRBV28	-	TRBJ1-1	TRBD1	CASSARGLGQAFF	TGTGCCAGCAGTGCGAGGGGGCTGGGGCAAGCTTTCTTT
TRBV11-2	-	TRBJ2-7	TRBD2	CASSSGGLAIHEQYF	TGTGCCAGCAGCTCCGGGGGACTAGCTATCCACGAGCAGTACTTC
TRBV19	-	TRBJ2-1	-	CASSNPIPTGDYNEQFF	TGTGCCAGTAGTAACCCCATACCGACAGGAGATTACAATGAGCAGTTCTTC
TRBV4-3	-	TRBJ1-1	-	CASSQDPVNTEAFF	TGCGCCAGCAGCCAAGACCCCGTGAACACTGAAGCTTTCTTT
TRBV27	once	TRBJ2-3	TRBD2	CASKIAGRTDTQYF	TGTGCCAGCAAAATAGCGGGGCGCACAGATACGCAGTATTTT
TRBV7-9	-	TRBJ2-5	-	CASSLRPGKETQYF	TGTGCCAGCAGCTTACGTCCAGGGAAAGAGACCCAGTACTTC
TRBV4-3	once	TRBJ2-7	-	CASSQDHSDLYEQYF	TGCGCCAGCAGCCAAGATCATTCAGACCTCTACGAGCAGTACTTC
TRBV5-1	-	TRBJ2-5	-	CASTPERSGETQYF	TGCGCCAGCACCCCGGAGAGGTCGGGCGAGACCCAGTACTTC
TRBV7-3	-	TRBJ2-5	-	CASSLIGGETQYF	TGTGCCAGCAGCTTAATTGGGGGTGAGACCCAGTACTTC
TRBV11-2	-	TRBJ2-7	-	CASSFKFYEQYF	TGTGCCAGCAGCTTCAAATTCTACGAGCAGTACTTC
TRBV6-5	once	TRBJ2-1	-	CASSKQRPPHEQFF	TGTGCCAGCAGTAAACAACGGCCCCCCCATGAGCAGTTCTTC
TRBV7-9	-	TRBJ1-3	TRBD1	CASSTNLEWTGGNTIYF	TGTGCCAGCAGCACAAACCTAGAGTGGACAGGTGGAAACACCATATATTTT
TRBV13	-	TRBJ2-7	-	CASSLEGGGGYEQYF	TGTGCCAGCAGCTTAGAGGGCGGGGGCGGCTACGAGCAGTACTTC
TRBV29-1	-	TRBJ2-1	-	CSVEEGRLAYNEQFF	TGCAGCGTTGAAGAAGGGAGACTAGCCTACAATGAGCAGTTCTTC
TRBV28	-	TRBJ2-7	TRBD1	CASSGGTGPYEQYF	TGTGCCAGCAGTGGGGGGACAGGGCCCTACGAGCAGTACTTC
TRBV6-5	-	TRBJ1-1	-	CASSYREGLNTEAFF	TGTGCCAGCAGTTACAGAGAGGGTCTGAACACTGAAGCTTTCTTT
TRBV5-1	-	TRBJ2-2	TRBD1	CASSAHQGVANTGELFF	TGCGCCAGCAGCGCCCATCAGGGGGTGGCGAACACCGGGGAGCTGTTTTTT
TRBV4-3	-	TRBJ2-3	-	CASSQLTGVGTDTQYF	TGCGCCAGCAGCCAATTGACGGGAGTAGGCACAGATACGCAGTATTTT
TRBV21-1	-	TRBJ2-1	-	CASRVPENNEQFF	TGTGCCAGCAGGGTTCCAGAAAACAATGAGCAGTTCTTC
TRBV27	-	TRBJ2-5	TRBD1	CASSITGGYVETQYF	TGTGCCAGCAGTATTACAGGGGGTTATGTAGAGACCCAGTACTTC
TRBV21-1	-	TRBJ1-3	-	CASILYRTQNSGNTIYF	TGTGCCAGCATCCTATACAGGACCCAAAACTCTGGAAACACCATATATTTT
TRBV29-1	-	TRBJ2-5	TRBD1	CSVWTGEETQYF	TGCAGCGTGTGGACAGGAGAAGAGACCCAGTACTTC
TRBV10-3	-	TRBJ2-7	-	CAISEFPTGPTDEQYF	TGTGCCATCAGTGAGTTTCCGACAGGTCCTACCGATGAGCAGTACTTC
TRBV27	-	TRBJ2-6	TRBD1	CASGDRGVIRGANVLTF	TGTGCCAGCGGGGACAGGGGAGTTATCAGAGGGGCCAACGTCCTGACTTTC
TRBV5-1	-	TRBJ2-7	-	CASSHTTGKGTYEQYF	TGCGCCAGCAGCCACACAACAGGGAAAGGGACCTACGAGCAGTACTTC
TRBV15	-	TRBJ2-1	TRBD2	CATSWILAPSYNEQFF	TGTGCCACCAGCTGGATACTAGCGCCCTCCTACAATGAGCAGTTCTTC
TRBV7-8	-	TRBJ1-4	-	CASSSGTYEKLFF	TGTGCCAGCAGCTCCGGGACGTACGAAAAACTGTTTTTT
TRBV27	-	TRBJ2-3	-	CASSLLAAQSTDTQYF	TGTGCCAGCAGTTTATTAGCGGCCCAAAGCACAGATACGCAGTATTTT
TRBV6-1	-	TRBJ2-7	-	CASSEFSGSYEQYF	TGTGCCAGCAGTGAATTCTCCGGGTCCTACGAGCAGTACTTC
TRBV27	-	TRBJ2-5	-	CASSLSPIRETQYF	TGTGCCAGCAGTTTATCACCGATTCGCGAGACCCAGTACTTC
TRBV25-1	-	TRBJ2-3	-	CASSAPRWSASTDTQYF	TGTGCCAGCAGTGCCCCCCGCTGGTCAGCTAGCACAGATACGCAGTATTTT
TRBV6-1	-	TRBJ1-2	-	CASSEEGWTFVNYGYTF	TGTGCCAGCAGTGAAGAAGGATGGACATTTGTTAACTATGGCTACACCTTC